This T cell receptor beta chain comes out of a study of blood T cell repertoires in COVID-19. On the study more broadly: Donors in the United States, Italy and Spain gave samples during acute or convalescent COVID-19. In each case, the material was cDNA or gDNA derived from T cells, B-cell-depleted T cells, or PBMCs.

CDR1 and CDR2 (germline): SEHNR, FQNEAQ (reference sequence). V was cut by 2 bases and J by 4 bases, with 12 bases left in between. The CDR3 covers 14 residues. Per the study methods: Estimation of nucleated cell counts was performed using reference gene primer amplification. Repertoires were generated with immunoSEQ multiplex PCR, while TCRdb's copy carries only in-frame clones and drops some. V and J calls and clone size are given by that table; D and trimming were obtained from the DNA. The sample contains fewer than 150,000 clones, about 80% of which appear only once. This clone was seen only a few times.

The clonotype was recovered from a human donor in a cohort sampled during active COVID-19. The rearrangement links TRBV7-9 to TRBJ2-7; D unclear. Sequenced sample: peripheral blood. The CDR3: CASSLTVNSYEQYF. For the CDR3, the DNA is TGTGCCAGCAGCTTAACAGTGAATAGTTACGAGCAGTACTTC.